What follows are 16 T cell receptor beta chains derived from one specimen sequenced in a study of CDR3 diversity in severe acne. TCRdb reanalysed the PCR reads using MiXCR and keeps one entry per CDR3 protein. The profile shows 79,000 or so distinct CDR3 sequences, about 49% of them singletons. Input material: blood. These receptors all come from a male donor with severe acne vulgaris.

This rearrangement joins TRBV25-1 to TRBJ2-3; the D gene is possibly TRBD2 (6 bases). Germline V gene data show CDR1 as MGHDK and CDR2 as SYGVNS. Trimming pared 9 bases from V and 5 bases from J, leaving 18 bases between. The CDR3 covers 14 residues. The CDR3 spells CASGETAEGDTQYF. In DNA form, the CDR3 reads TGTGCCAGTGGGGAGACAGCGGAGGGAGATACGCAGTATTTT.

Details on this clonotype: This could be a read error, since a much larger clone is one nucleotide away. J is TRBJ2-7 and V is TRBV6-1; TRBD2 matches at 9 bases. CDR3 size: 15 residues. Germline CDR1 is MNHNS and CDR2 is SASEGT. V was pared by 2 bases and J by 4 bases, with 6 bases of the junction left unmatched. The CDR3: CASSELAGRPYEQYF. As DNA, the CDR3 is TGTGCCAGCAGTGAACTAGCGGGGAGGCCATACGAGCAGTACTTC.

The gene calls are TRBV20-1 and TRBJ2-3; D is uncertain. This CDR3 spans 10 amino acids. The V end was cut by 7 bases, the J end by 3 bases, with 5 bases between. CDR1 is DFQATT, CDR2 SNEGSKA, per germline (reference sequence). CDR3 sequence: CSVSTDTQYF. The CDR3 coding sequence is TGCAGTGTCAGTACAGATACGCAGTATTTT.

This clonotype was seen at least ten times. The J gene is TRBJ2-7, the V gene TRBV19; D is possibly TRBD1 or TRBD2 (5 bases each). The CDR3 covers 16 residues. CDR1 and CDR2 (germline): LNHDA, SQIVND (reference sequence). CDR3 nucleotide sequence: TGTGCTACCTCATTACGACCGGGACGGCGATCCTACGAGCAGTACTTC. It translates to CATSLRPGRRSYEQYF.

This clonotype was found a few times. A much larger clonotype is one base distant, so this may be a read error. This chain uses TRBV7-2 with TRBJ2-5; TRBD2 matches at 9 bases. This CDR3 has 15 amino acids. Germline lookup yields CDR1 SGHTA and CDR2 FQGNSA. CDR3 protein: CANSLRGGLTETQYF. In nucleotides, the CDR3 is TGTGCCAACAGCTTGCGGGGGGGCCTCACAGAGACCCAGTACTTC.

The chain employs TRBV7-2 and TRBJ2-3, with D uncertain. CDR1 is SGHTA and CDR2 is FQGNSA in the germline V gene. The CDR3 has 13 amino acids. Trimming stripped 2 bases from V and 4 bases from J, with 7 bases between. The CDR3 is CASSLSFPDTQYF. The CDR3 nucleotides are TGTGCCAGCAGCTTAAGCTTCCCAGATACGCAGTATTTT.

This clonotype has a handful of counts. The V gene is TRBV29-1, the J gene TRBJ1-2; possible D gene TRBD1, 5 bases. CDR1 and CDR2 (germline): SQVTM, ANQGSEA. V lost 7 bases to trimming and J lost 2 bases, with 14 bases between them. The CDR3 has 13 amino acids. CDR3 bases: TGCAGCGCTGGGGGGGGACGCAACTATGGCTACACCTTC. Translation gives CSAGGGRNYGYTF.

The rearrangement joins TRBV7-2 to TRBJ2-3, with D perhaps matching TRBD2 (6 bases). This CDR3 comprises 14 residues. CDR1 SGHTA and CDR2 FQGNSA come from the germline V gene. Trimming took 5 bases from V and 0 from J, leaving 9 bases between them. This CDR3 reads CASSGGTSTDTQYF. DNA for the CDR3: TGTGCCAGCAGCGGGGGGACTAGCACAGATACGCAGTATTTT.

In this sample, this clonotype turned up many times. The chain has TRBV29-1 and TRBJ2-1, with TRBD2 matching over 11 bases. The length of the CDR3 is 13 residues. In germline, CDR1 is SQVTM, CDR2 ANQGSEA. V dropped 7 bases and J dropped 7; count of bases not matched to a gene: 6. The CDR3 reads CSGLAGNWNEQFF. The CDR3 nucleotides are TGCAGCGGACTAGCGGGGAATTGGAATGAGCAGTTCTTC.

The chain is built from TRBV28 and TRBJ2-1, with 9 bases that match TRBD1. With V trimmed by 6 bases and J by 7 bases, 4 bases remained unmatched. Per germline, CDR1 MDHEN and CDR2 SYDVKM. There are 13 residues in the CDR3. The CDR3 region is CASRVGTGNEQFF. In DNA, the CDR3 is TGTGCCAGCAGAGTAGGGACAGGGAATGAGCAGTTCTTC.

On this clonotype: A much larger clone sits a single nucleotide away, making a read error possible. The J gene is TRBJ1-6, the V gene TRBV20-1, with a tentative D call TRBD1 (5 bases). CDR3 length: 16 amino acids. Germline CDR1 DFQATT, CDR2 SNEGSKA (reference sequence). The CDR3 nucleotides are TGCAGTGCTGGGACCGTCCGGAGCTCCTATAATCCACCCCTCCACTTT. This encodes CSAGTVRSSYNPPLHF.

This chain links TRBV29-1 with TRBJ2-7; 11 nucleotides agree with TRBD1. V gave up 6 bases and J gave up 5 bases; unmatched junction bases: 12. Germline V gives CDR1 SQVTM, CDR2 ANQGSEA. The CDR3 runs 15 residues. The CDR3 region has the DNA TGCAGCGTCTTCCTCGCCAGGACAGGGGGCCACGAGCAGTACTTC. This gives the protein CSVFLARTGGHEQYF.

About this clonotype: A read error is possible here, since a much larger clone lies one base away. The rearrangement joins TRBV7-9 to TRBJ2-6; TRBD1 matches 11 bases. The CDR3 sequence is 17 residues long. Looked up from germline, CDR1 is SEHNR and CDR2 is FQNEAQ (reference sequence). The chain's CDR3 is CASSRDRGGSGANVLTF. In nucleotides, the CDR3 is TGCGCCAGCAGCAGGGACAGGGGGGGCTCTGGGGCCAACGTCCTGACTTTC.

Note on this clonotype: This clone may be a read error of a much larger clone one base away. The chain employs TRBV19 and TRBJ2-7; TRBD2 is a possible D gene (5 bases). The CDR3 runs to 14 residues. Germline loops: CDR1 LNHDA, CDR2 SQIVND (reference sequence). Trimming took off 3 bases at V and 5 bases at J, with 14 bases between the two ends. This CDR3 is CASSISWEQDEQYF. DNA for the CDR3: TGTGCCAGTAGTATTTCGTGGGAGCAGGACGAGCAGTACTTC.

This clonotype was seen a handful of times. The CDR3 DNA is TGTGCCAGCAGTTTGGCTAGCGGGAGAGATCTCTACGAGCAGTACTTC. This sequence encodes CASSLASGRDLYEQYF. The gene calls are TRBV12-3 or TRBV12-4 and TRBJ2-7; 10 bases match TRBD2. CDR3 length: 16 amino acids. J lost 3 bases, V lost 3 bases, and 8 bases had no gene match.

This clonotype appeared many times. The V gene is TRBV7-8, the J gene TRBJ2-1, with D uncertain. CDR1 and CDR2 from the germline V gene are SGHVS and FQNEAQ. V was shortened by 5 bases and J by 2 bases, with 7 bases between the two germline ends. This CDR3 is built from 13 residues. The CDR3 bases are TGTGCCAGCAGCCATCTCCCCTACAATGAGCAGTTCTTC. Translated, it gives CASSHLPYNEQFF. The variable domain in full, completed from reference TRBV7-8 and TRBJ2-1, reads GAGVSQSPRYKVAKRGQDVALRCDPISGHVSLFWYQQALGQGPEFLTYFQNEAQLDKSGLPSDRFFAERPEGSVSTLKIQRTQQEDSAVYLCASSHLPYNEQFFGPGTRLTVL.